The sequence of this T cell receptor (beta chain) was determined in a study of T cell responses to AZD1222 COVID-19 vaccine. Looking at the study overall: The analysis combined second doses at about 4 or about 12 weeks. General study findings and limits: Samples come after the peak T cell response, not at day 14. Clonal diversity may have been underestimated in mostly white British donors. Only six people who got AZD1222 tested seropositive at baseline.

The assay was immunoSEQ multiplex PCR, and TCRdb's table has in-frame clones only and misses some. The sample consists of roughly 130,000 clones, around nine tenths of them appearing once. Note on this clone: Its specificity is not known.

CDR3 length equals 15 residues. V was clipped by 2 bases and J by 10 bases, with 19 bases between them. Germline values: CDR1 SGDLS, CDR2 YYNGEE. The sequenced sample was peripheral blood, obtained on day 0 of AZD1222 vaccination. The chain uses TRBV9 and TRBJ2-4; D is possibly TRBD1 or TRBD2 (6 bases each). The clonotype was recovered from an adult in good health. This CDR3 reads CASSVIGGRGQIQYF. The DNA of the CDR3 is TGTGCCAGCAGCGTGATCGGGGGCAGAGGACAGATTCAGTACTTC.